Listed below are T cell receptor beta chains from one sample, sequenced in a study of blood T cell repertoires in COVID-19. The protocol was immunoSEQ multiplex PCR, while the TCRdb copy is restricted to in-frame clones and leaves out a portion. Found here are about 230,000 clones, approximately 84% of them singletons; the top ten hold around 0.97%. The source material was peripheral blood. Source of these receptors: a man between 40 and 49 years old with acute or convalescent COVID-19. CDR3s include the opening cysteine and the closing phenylalanine or tryptophan. The D gene is left open where the match is weak. Where a row states a size, it is once, few, many or the class of an expanded clone; other rows omit it.

>NA|NA|TRBJ2-7|TRBV6-1
TGTGCCAGCAGTGAATCAACAACCAGCTCCTACGAGCAGTACTTC
CASSESTTSSYEQYF
>NA|few|TRBJ1-5|TRBV3-1/TRBV3-2
TGTGCCAGCAGCCAATTCAGCGGAAGCAATCAGCCCCAGCATTTT
CASSQFSGSNQPQHF
>NA|NA|TRBJ1-2|TRBV5-4
TGTGCCAGCAGCGTCCGGGACAAGAGCTACACCTTC
CASSVRDKSYTF
>NA|NA|TRBJ1-2|TRBV5-4
TGTGCCAGCAGCTGGTCAGGGGAGACTGGCTACACCTTC
CASSWSGETGYTF
>TRBD1|NA|TRBJ1-1|TRBV7-9
TGTGCCAGCAGCTATCGGACAGGGAACACTGAAGCTTTCTTT
CASSYRTGNTEAFF
>TRBD1|NA|TRBJ1-3|TRBV12-5
TGTGCTAGTGGTCCGGGACAGGGAGGAAACACCATATATTTT
CASGPGQGGNTIYF
>TRBD1|NA|TRBJ2-4|TRBV6-6
TGTGCCAGCAGCGTACAGGGGGAAGGGGCCAAAAACATTCAGTACTTC
CASSVQGEGAKNIQYF
>NA|NA|TRBJ2-7|TRBV3-1/TRBV3-2
TGTGCCAGCAGCGGCAGTCCCTACGAGCAGTACTTC
CASSGSPYEQYF
>NA|NA|TRBJ1-3|TRBV18
TGTGCCAGCTCACCGTTCAGGGGAGATGGAAACACCATATATTTT
CASSPFRGDGNTIYF
>TRBD1|NA|TRBJ1-6|TRBV10-3
TGTGCCATCAGGGACAGGGGGCAAAATTCACCCCTCCACTTT
CAIRDRGQNSPLHF
>NA|NA|TRBJ2-1|TRBV7-7
TGTGCTAGCAGCTTAGCACTAGCTGTTTACAATGAGCAGTTCTTC
CASSLALAVYNEQFF
>TRBD1|many|TRBJ1-2|TRBV7-8
TGTGCCAGCAGCTTGGGGACAGGGGTATCAGGGGGCTACACCTTC
CASSLGTGVSGGYTF
>TRBD1|NA|TRBJ1-1|TRBV7-2
TGTGCCAGCAGCTTAACAGGGGTCACTGAAGCTTTCTTT
CASSLTGVTEAFF
>TRBD1|few|TRBJ2-5|TRBV2
TGTGCCAGCAGTGAAGGGACAGGGGCGACCCAGTACTTC
CASSEGTGATQYF
>TRBD1|NA|TRBJ1-1|TRBV2
TGTGCCAGCCGGGTGACAGGGGTAGGGACTGAAGCTTTCTTT
CASRVTGVGTEAFF
>TRBD2|NA|TRBJ2-3|TRBV4-2
TGTGCCAGCAGCCAAGAAGGCGGGGGGCCTAGCACAGATACGCAGTATTTT
CASSQEGGGPSTDTQYF
>TRBD1|NA|TRBJ2-7|TRBV2
TGTGCCAGCAGCCGACAGGGAACCTACGAGCAGTACTTC
CASSRQGTYEQYF
>TRBD1|NA|TRBJ1-1|TRBV29-1
TGCAGCGTGCGGACAGGGCTGAACACTGAAGCTTTCTTT
CSVRTGLNTEAFF
>TRBD1|NA|TRBJ1-5|TRBV7-2
TGTGCCAGCAGCTTAGCCGCAGGGGGTTTCGATCAGCCCCAGCATTTT
CASSLAAGGFDQPQHF
>NA|NA|TRBJ2-3|TRBV6-5
TGTGCCAGCAGTCAAATACAGGGGGAGGGAGATACGCAGTATTTT
CASSQIQGEGDTQYF
>TRBD1|NA|TRBJ1-1|TRBV30
TGTGCCTGGAGTGAACTACAGGGGGCCAGGGACACTGAAGCTTTCTTT
CAWSELQGARDTEAFF
>NA|NA|TRBJ1-2|TRBV5-5
TGTGCCAGCAGCTTTACAGGGATAGAAGGCTACACCTTC
CASSFTGIEGYTF
>TRBD2|NA|TRBJ2-3|TRBV13
TGTGCCAGCAGCTTATGGACTAGCGGGGGGAACACAGATACGCAGTATTTT
CASSLWTSGGNTDTQYF
>TRBD1|NA|TRBJ2-5|TRBV5-1
TGCGCCAGCAGCTTGGTTGACAGGGCGGGAGAGACCCAGTACTTC
CASSLVDRAGETQYF
>TRBD1|few|TRBJ1-3|TRBV3-1/TRBV3-2
TGTGCCAGTTCACCGGGACAGGGGTCTGACACCATATATTTT
CASSPGQGSDTIYF
>TRBD2|NA|TRBJ2-3|TRBV3-1/TRBV3-2
TGTGCCAGCAGCCCCTACCTACTGACGGGGGGGGTCACAGATACGCAGTATTTT
CASSPYLLTGGVTDTQYF